This TCR beta chain was sequenced during a study of beta chain features in type 1 diabetes. Since all of the isolated RNA was reverse transcribed, expressed TCRB transcripts were what got sequenced. Profiling relied on immunoSEQ multiplex PCR, and the TCRdb table lists in-frame clones only, not all of them. The sample comprises about 370,000 clones, about 15% of which are singletons, and approximately 0.019% rests with the top ten. Sorted populations all had greater than 95% purity. The V gene end was trimmed by 5 bases and the J gene end by 1 base; junction bases not matched to a gene: 6. The CDR3 runs 15 residues. Germline assignment: CDR1 MNHEY and CDR2 SVGAGI. General study findings and limits: Patients' naive, central memory and regulatory TCRB repertoires appeared more alike than those of healthy donors. When cDNA is sequenced, cells with high TCR expression could be over-represented.

Concerning this clone itself: Its cognate antigen is unknown.

Material: naive CD4+ T cells from blood. This sequence joins TRBV6-5 and TRBJ1-1; 8 bases line up with TRBD1. The TCR originated in a woman between 18 and 29 years old in good health. The CDR3 is CASSRTGTGNTEAFF. CDR3 nucleotides: TGTGCCAGCAGTAGGACCGGGACAGGGAACACTGAAGCTTTCTTT.